This is a list of T cell receptor beta chains from one sample in a study of cytomegalovirus exposure and HLA in healthy donors. The repertoire was sequenced with immunoSEQ multiplex PCR; TCRdb's copy has only in-frame clones and lacks some. The data hold about 120,000 clones, with about 75% observed a single time. Sequencing input: PBMCs. The receptors here all came from a woman in her forties in good health and CMV-seropositive. Both conserved end residues are part of each CDR3. The order of the fields is J gene, clone size, V gene, CDR3 length, D gene, CDR3 protein, CDR3 DNA. D genes are given only for firm matches. A clone size is listed for some rows: how often the clone was seen (once, few, many), or a class if it is expanded.

j_call: TRBJ2-2; clone_size: few; v_call: TRBV7-3; cdr3_length: 13; d_call: .; cdr3_aa: CASGGGATGELFF; cdr3_nt: TGTGCCAGCGGAGGGGGCGCGACCGGGGAGCTGTTTTTT
j_call: TRBJ2-1; clone_size: .; v_call: TRBV18; cdr3_length: 14; d_call: TRBD2; cdr3_aa: CASFTPSGMHEQFF; cdr3_nt: TGTGCCAGCTTCACCCCTAGCGGGATGCATGAGCAGTTCTTC
j_call: TRBJ2-5; clone_size: .; v_call: TRBV28; cdr3_length: 12; d_call: .; cdr3_aa: CASSQVQETQYF; cdr3_nt: TGTGCCAGCAGTCAGGTCCAAGAGACCCAGTACTTC
j_call: TRBJ2-5; clone_size: .; v_call: TRBV9; cdr3_length: 15; d_call: .; cdr3_aa: CASSVADSGKETQYF; cdr3_nt: TGTGCCAGCAGCGTAGCGGATAGCGGTAAAGAGACCCAGTACTTC
j_call: TRBJ2-1; clone_size: .; v_call: TRBV7-9; cdr3_length: 15; d_call: TRBD1; cdr3_aa: CASSHSGQGVNEQFF; cdr3_nt: TGTGCCAGCAGCCATTCCGGACAGGGGGTGAATGAGCAGTTCTTC
j_call: TRBJ2-7; clone_size: .; v_call: TRBV6-1; cdr3_length: 14; d_call: .; cdr3_aa: CASSEAPTTYEQYF; cdr3_nt: TGTGCCAGCAGTGAAGCGCCGACTACCTACGAGCAGTACTTC
j_call: TRBJ2-7; clone_size: .; v_call: TRBV7-9; cdr3_length: 14; d_call: TRBD1; cdr3_aa: CASSAGQGAYEQYF; cdr3_nt: TGTGCCAGCAGCGCGGGACAGGGGGCCTACGAGCAGTACTTC
j_call: TRBJ1-6; clone_size: .; v_call: TRBV10-3; cdr3_length: 15; d_call: TRBD1; cdr3_aa: CATRGAEGQTSPLHF; cdr3_nt: TGTGCCACGCGGGGCGCGGAGGGACAGACATCACCCCTCCACTTT
j_call: TRBJ1-4; clone_size: few; v_call: TRBV10-3; cdr3_length: 13; d_call: .; cdr3_aa: CATSLQGNEKLFF; cdr3_nt: TGTGCCACCTCACTTCAGGGTAATGAAAAACTGTTTTTT
j_call: TRBJ2-2; clone_size: .; v_call: TRBV7-2; cdr3_length: 14; d_call: TRBD2; cdr3_aa: CASSLASGTGELFF; cdr3_nt: TGTGCCAGCAGCTTGGCTAGCGGCACCGGGGAGCTGTTTTTT
j_call: TRBJ2-5; clone_size: .; v_call: TRBV6-6; cdr3_length: 14; d_call: .; cdr3_aa: CASSYPPGQETQYF; cdr3_nt: TGTGCCAGCAGTTACCCACCGGGCCAAGAGACCCAGTACTTC
j_call: TRBJ2-3; clone_size: .; v_call: TRBV9; cdr3_length: 10; d_call: .; cdr3_aa: CASKGDTQYF; cdr3_nt: TGTGCCAGCAAGGGGGATACGCAGTATTTT
j_call: TRBJ2-7; clone_size: few; v_call: TRBV7-2; cdr3_length: 14; d_call: .; cdr3_aa: CASSSQGPLTEQYF; cdr3_nt: TGTGCCAGCAGCTCACAGGGTCCTCTGACCGAGCAGTACTTC
j_call: TRBJ2-2; clone_size: .; v_call: TRBV4-3; cdr3_length: 15; d_call: TRBD1; cdr3_aa: CASSQGQGRTGELFF; cdr3_nt: TGCGCCAGCAGCCAAGGACAGGGAAGGACCGGGGAGCTGTTTTTT
j_call: TRBJ2-3; clone_size: .; v_call: TRBV7-2; cdr3_length: 13; d_call: .; cdr3_aa: CASSVDNTDTQYF; cdr3_nt: TGTGCCAGCAGCGTGGACAACACAGATACGCAGTATTTT
j_call: TRBJ1-1; clone_size: once; v_call: TRBV9; cdr3_length: 15; d_call: TRBD1; cdr3_aa: CASSVEGTGLTEAFF; cdr3_nt: TGTGCCAGCAGCGTAGAGGGGACAGGACTAACTGAAGCTTTCTTT
j_call: TRBJ2-7; clone_size: few; v_call: TRBV7-2; cdr3_length: 15; d_call: TRBD2; cdr3_aa: CASSSPGTSEYEQYF; cdr3_nt: TGTGCCAGCAGCTCACCCGGGACTAGCGAGTACGAGCAGTACTTC
j_call: TRBJ2-7; clone_size: once; v_call: TRBV7-9; cdr3_length: 13; d_call: .; cdr3_aa: CASSHYDSSEQYF; cdr3_nt: TGTGCCAGCAGCCATTATGACAGCTCCGAGCAGTACTTC
j_call: TRBJ1-2; clone_size: .; v_call: TRBV19; cdr3_length: 15; d_call: .; cdr3_aa: CASTHRDSLGNGYTF; cdr3_nt: TGTGCCAGTACCCACCGGGACTCCCTCGGGAATGGCTACACCTTC
j_call: TRBJ1-5; clone_size: .; v_call: TRBV5-6; cdr3_length: 14; d_call: .; cdr3_aa: CASSLRHSNQPQHF; cdr3_nt: TGTGCCAGCAGCTTACGACATAGCAATCAGCCCCAGCATTTT
j_call: TRBJ1-1; clone_size: few; v_call: TRBV15; cdr3_length: 18; d_call: TRBD1; cdr3_aa: CATSRDAPGQGADTEAFF; cdr3_nt: TGTGCCACCAGCAGAGATGCGCCTGGACAGGGGGCGGATACTGAAGCTTTCTTT
j_call: TRBJ2-1; clone_size: .; v_call: TRBV5-1; cdr3_length: 14; d_call: TRBD1; cdr3_aa: CASSLGGQGNEQFF; cdr3_nt: TGCGCCAGCAGCTTGGGGGGACAGGGCAATGAGCAGTTCTTC
j_call: TRBJ1-2; clone_size: .; v_call: TRBV28; cdr3_length: 13; d_call: .; cdr3_aa: CASSLDRPYGYTF; cdr3_nt: TGTGCCAGCAGTTTGGACAGACCCTATGGCTACACCTTC
j_call: TRBJ1-3; clone_size: .; v_call: TRBV28; cdr3_length: 18; d_call: TRBD1; cdr3_aa: CASSLPDLGRGQGNTIYF; cdr3_nt: TGTGCCAGCAGTTTACCCGACCTGGGCAGGGGGCAGGGAAACACCATATATTTT
j_call: TRBJ2-5; clone_size: .; v_call: TRBV5-4; cdr3_length: 15; d_call: TRBD2; cdr3_aa: CASSFTRGGRETQYF; cdr3_nt: TGTGCCAGCAGCTTCACGCGGGGGGGCCGGGAGACCCAGTACTTC
j_call: TRBJ1-5; clone_size: .; v_call: TRBV7-2; cdr3_length: 16; d_call: TRBD1; cdr3_aa: CASSITGGFGNQPQHF; cdr3_nt: TGTGCCAGCAGCATCACAGGGGGCTTTGGCAATCAGCCCCAGCATTTT
j_call: TRBJ1-6; clone_size: .; v_call: TRBV30; cdr3_length: 17; d_call: TRBD1; cdr3_aa: CAWSIGRDSSYNSPLHF; cdr3_nt: TGTGCCTGGAGTATCGGTCGGGACAGCTCCTATAATTCACCCCTCCACTTT
j_call: TRBJ2-2; clone_size: .; v_call: TRBV12-5; cdr3_length: 18; d_call: TRBD1; cdr3_aa: CASARFEGARAGTGELFF; cdr3_nt: TGTGCTAGTGCCCGGTTTGAGGGGGCTCGCGCTGGCACCGGGGAGCTGTTTTTT
j_call: TRBJ1-5; clone_size: .; v_call: TRBV19; cdr3_length: 15; d_call: .; cdr3_aa: CASSIEITGIQPQHF; cdr3_nt: TGTGCCAGTAGTATAGAAATTACAGGGATTCAGCCCCAGCATTTT
j_call: TRBJ2-1; clone_size: .; v_call: TRBV4-3; cdr3_length: 17; d_call: TRBD2; cdr3_aa: CASSQDLPAGGGWEQFF; cdr3_nt: TGCGCCAGCAGCCAAGATCTCCCCGCGGGGGGGGGTTGGGAGCAGTTCTTC
j_call: TRBJ1-4; clone_size: .; v_call: TRBV6-4; cdr3_length: 19; d_call: TRBD1; cdr3_aa: CASSAPDRGTGPSNEKLFF; cdr3_nt: TGTGCCAGCAGTGCGCCGGACAGGGGGACGGGGCCTTCTAATGAAAAACTGTTTTTT
j_call: TRBJ1-2; clone_size: .; v_call: TRBV30; cdr3_length: 13; d_call: TRBD1; cdr3_aa: CAWVGQSNYGYTF; cdr3_nt: TGTGCCTGGGTGGGACAGAGTAACTATGGCTACACCTTC